Listed here is a single T cell receptor (beta chain). Its cognate antigen is unknown. Other nucleotide sequences from this sample produce the same CDR3. The repertoire was sequenced with immunoSEQ multiplex PCR; TCRdb's copy has only in-frame clones and lacks some. This sample carries some 250,000 clones, around 90% of them seen once, and the ten largest clones take 0.37%. This sample is part of a study of cytomegalovirus exposure and HLA in healthy donors. Across the whole study: The 120 or so validation repertoires and the roughly 670 first-cohort repertoires shared a platform, a later analysis reported.

The validation cohort, a group of roughly 120 subjects, included the donors and was separate from the approximately 660-subject first cohort. General study results and limits: The study put around 180 TCR beta chains on its list as cytomegalovirus-associated.

The trim removed 0 bases at V and 2 bases at J, leaving 4 bases unmatched. The germline CDR1 and CDR2 sequences are SGDLS and YYNGEE. CDR3 length equals 16 residues. This chain joins TRBV9 and TRBJ2-3, with 9 bases lining up with TRBD2. The clonotype comes from a woman aged 18-35 years in good health and CMV-seronegative. Sequenced sample: PBMCs. This CDR3 is CASSVVAGGLTDTQYF. The CDR3 DNA reads as TGTGCCAGCAGCGTAGTTGCGGGGGGGCTCACAGATACGCAGTATTTT.